This T cell receptor beta chain was captured in a study of blood T cell repertoires in COVID-19 (TCRdb year 2020). Study-level background: Samples from collaborators originated in the United States, Italy and Spain and spanned both the acute and convalescent phases of COVID-19. The samples were drawn from the first 160 participants of the ongoing ImmuneRACE study and from roughly 1,300 subjects provided by 6 global collaborators. Sample metadata almost always included a de-identified subject ID, COVID-19 status, age in years and sex. The material from the prospective study consisted of cDNA or gDNA derived from T cells, B-cell-depleted T cells, or PBMCs. Where HLA class I and class II types were available, the types were taken from metadata supplied by the sample provider, not from assay-based typing. The repertoires were released in a freely available public database intended as a resource for research on the immune response to SARS-CoV-2. Deeply sampled blood TCRbeta repertoires from subjects exposed to, actively infected with, or recovered from COVID-19 were included in the dataset.

The research as a whole found: How much clinical and demographic metadata was included differed by source and by participant, and the metadata was provided uncurated.

On this clone: The antigen it binds to is not known. No per-base quality is available; no much larger clone lies one base away.

The CDR3 measures 13 amino acids from cysteine to phenylalanine. Here the CDR3 DNA is all that survives: 39 bases in frame from base 1. Trimming accounts for 5 bases at V and 2 bases at J, while the number of junction bases matched to no gene is 2. Collaborating institutions collected whole blood in K2EDTA tubes following their own protocols. For TCRbeta analysis, collaborators shipped samples in one of three forms: frozen whole blood, isolated PBMCs, or DNA extracted from either of those sample types. TCRbeta CDR3 regions were amplified from genomic DNA using the immunoSEQ Assay, a bias-controlled multiplex PCR. The paper's processing steps were these. The number of nucleated cells in each sample was estimated by amplification of reference gene primers within the assay. Sequence reads were collapsed and filtered to measure the absolute abundance of every unique TCRbeta CDR3 rearrangement. Productive Simpson clonality was computed per sample as the square root of Simpson's diversity index over productive rearrangements. TCRdb retrieved this table from immuneACCESS and kept in-frame rearrangements only. Not all clones are present; in checked studies, unresolved V genes account for under half, and no reason is known for the remainder. Clone size and V and J calls were adopted from that table, with D and trimming inferred from the DNA. The sample table shows 90,000 to 120,000 clones, and approximately 89% are seen once. The top ten clones comprise 6.8% of the sample.

The rearrangement joined TRBV12-3 or TRBV12-4 to TRBJ1-1; 7 junctional bases match TRBD1. The receptor was isolated from a man in his fifties or sixties with active or convalescent COVID-19. The source material was peripheral blood. The nucleotide sequence reads TGTGCCAGCAGTGGACAGGCTAACACTGAAGCTTTCTTT. It codes for CASSGQANTEAFF.